These T cell receptor beta chains were read from a single sample in a study of cytomegalovirus exposure and HLA in healthy donors. TCRdb's copy holds only in-frame clones and misses some; the assay was immunoSEQ multiplex PCR. Seen here are roughly 170,000 clones, 76% observed once, and the top ten hold 0.7% to 0.85%. The sequenced sample was PBMCs. The receptor set was obtained from a female donor in good health and CMV-seronegative. The CDR3 runs from the conserved cysteine through the conserved F or W. The D gene is left open where the match is weak. Expanded clones get a size class; other rows say once, few or many, or leave the size out.

DNA: TGCGCCAGCAGCCAGAATCCGGGACTGAAGAGGAATGAGCAGTTCTTC; CDR3: CASSQNPGLKRNEQFF; size: NA; J: TRBJ2-1; V: TRBV4-3; D: NA
DNA: TGCGCCAGCAGCCAAGAAGGCGGGCCGGTCAAAAACATTCAGTACTTC; CDR3: CASSQEGGPVKNIQYF; size: once; J: TRBJ2-4; V: TRBV4-3; D: NA
DNA: TGTGCCTGGAGTGTATTGGGAGGCTCTGGAAACACCATATATTTT; CDR3: CAWSVLGGSGNTIYF; size: NA; J: TRBJ1-3; V: TRBV30; D: NA
DNA: TGTGCCAGCAGTGTACTTGGGGGGGGCAACTATGGCTACACCTTC; CDR3: CASSVLGGGNYGYTF; size: NA; J: TRBJ1-2; V: TRBV28; D: NA
DNA: TGTGCCAGCTCACCGGGAGGAGGGGAAAATACGCAGTATTTT; CDR3: CASSPGGGENTQYF; size: NA; J: TRBJ2-3; V: TRBV18; D: NA
DNA: TGCGCCAGCAGCTTGGTAGCGGGGGCCCAGATGGATGAGCAGTTCTTC; CDR3: CASSLVAGAQMDEQFF; size: few; J: TRBJ2-1; V: TRBV5-1; D: TRBD2
DNA: TGTGCCAGTAGGGGGACACTGAACACTGAAGCTTTCTTT; CDR3: CASRGTLNTEAFF; size: NA; J: TRBJ1-1; V: TRBV19; D: NA
DNA: TGTGCCAGCTCACCCGCCGGGCCGGGGAGCAATCAGCCCCAGCATTTT; CDR3: CASSPAGPGSNQPQHF; size: NA; J: TRBJ1-5; V: TRBV18; D: NA
DNA: TGTGCCAGCAGCTCCAACGGGTACGAGCAGTACTTC; CDR3: CASSSNGYEQYF; size: NA; J: TRBJ2-7; V: TRBV5-4; D: NA
DNA: TGTGCCAGCAGCGGGCCGTCAGGGCATGAGCAGTTCTTC; CDR3: CASSGPSGHEQFF; size: NA; J: TRBJ2-1; V: TRBV9; D: NA
DNA: TGCGCCAGCAGCTTGGACGAGAGCTCTGGAAACACCATATATTTT; CDR3: CASSLDESSGNTIYF; size: NA; J: TRBJ1-3; V: TRBV5-1; D: NA
DNA: TGTGCCAGCAGCTTACGGGCGGACAGGGTCTCCTACAATGAGCAGTTCTTC; CDR3: CASSLRADRVSYNEQFF; size: NA; J: TRBJ2-1; V: TRBV7-9; D: TRBD1
DNA: TGTGCCAGCTCAGCAAAGCGGGATGAGACCCAGTACTTC; CDR3: CASSAKRDETQYF; size: NA; J: TRBJ2-5; V: TRBV18; D: TRBD2
DNA: TGCGCCAGCAGCCAAGACAGGGGCTACGAGCAGTACTTC; CDR3: CASSQDRGYEQYF; size: NA; J: TRBJ2-7; V: TRBV4-3; D: NA
DNA: TGTGCCAGCAGCCCCTGGGTTAACAGTGAGCAGTTCTTC; CDR3: CASSPWVNSEQFF; size: once; J: TRBJ2-1; V: TRBV7-2; D: NA
DNA: TGTGCCAGCAGCGCATGGGGACAGGGGGAGGCCAAAAACATTCAGTACTTC; CDR3: CASSAWGQGEAKNIQYF; size: NA; J: TRBJ2-4; V: TRBV7-9; D: TRBD1
DNA: TGTGCCAGCAGTTACTCGCCCGGGCTAGGGAGCGAGCAGTACTTC; CDR3: CASSYSPGLGSEQYF; size: NA; J: TRBJ2-7; V: TRBV6-5; D: NA
DNA: TGTGCCAGCAACCGGGACAGTAATCAGCCCCAGCATTTT; CDR3: CASNRDSNQPQHF; size: NA; J: TRBJ1-5; V: TRBV21-1; D: NA
DNA: TGCGCCAGCAGCCAAGATAGGGAGGGGGATGAAAAACTGTTTTTT; CDR3: CASSQDREGDEKLFF; size: NA; J: TRBJ1-4; V: TRBV4-3; D: NA
DNA: TGTGCCAGCAGTTCCCACCGGCGAGCGGGAAGCCACAATGAGCAGTTCTTC; CDR3: CASSSHRRAGSHNEQFF; size: NA; J: TRBJ2-1; V: TRBV27; D: TRBD2
DNA: TGCGCCAGCAGGGCACAGGGGGCGCGGCCTTATGGCTACACCTTC; CDR3: CASRAQGARPYGYTF; size: few; J: TRBJ1-2; V: TRBV4-1; D: TRBD1
DNA: TGTGCCAGCAGTGAAGGTGGCAGGGGGCATGGCTACACCTTC; CDR3: CASSEGGRGHGYTF; size: once; J: TRBJ1-2; V: TRBV6-1; D: TRBD1
DNA: TGTGCCAGCAGTGGATGGGGCGAGACCCAGTACTTC; CDR3: CASSGWGETQYF; size: NA; J: TRBJ2-5; V: TRBV25-1; D: NA
DNA: TGCGCCAGCAGCCAAGCCCCGGGCGGGAAAAGGAACAATGAGCAGTTCTTC; CDR3: CASSQAPGGKRNNEQFF; size: NA; J: TRBJ2-1; V: TRBV4-1; D: NA
DNA: TGTGCCTGGAATCGGGACTCATCTGGGGCCAACGGCCTGACTTTC; CDR3: CAWNRDSSGANGLTF; size: NA; J: TRBJ2-6; V: TRBV30; D: NA
DNA: TGTGCCAGTAGCAAGACAGGTTATAGCAATCAGCCCCAGCATTTT; CDR3: CASSKTGYSNQPQHF; size: NA; J: TRBJ1-5; V: TRBV19; D: NA
DNA: TGTGCCAGCAGCTTAGCGGGAGACATTGTGGAGACCCAGTACTTC; CDR3: CASSLAGDIVETQYF; size: NA; J: TRBJ2-5; V: TRBV7-9; D: NA
DNA: TGTGCCAGCGGACTAGCGGGAGGGTACACAGATACGCAGTATTTT; CDR3: CASGLAGGYTDTQYF; size: NA; J: TRBJ2-3; V: TRBV7-9; D: TRBD2
DNA: TGTGCCAGCTCACGGACTAGCGGGAGGCAGGAGACCCAGTACTTC; CDR3: CASSRTSGRQETQYF; size: NA; J: TRBJ2-5; V: TRBV18; D: TRBD2
DNA: TGTGCCAGCAGCTTAGCAGCGGTGGTACGGAATCAGCCCCAGCATTTT; CDR3: CASSLAAVVRNQPQHF; size: NA; J: TRBJ1-5; V: TRBV7-9; D: NA
DNA: TGTGCCAGCAGCGGGTACATGGGAGTGGCGAACACTGAAGCTTTCTTT; CDR3: CASSGYMGVANTEAFF; size: NA; J: TRBJ1-1; V: TRBV9; D: NA
DNA: TGTGCCAGTAGTATATCGACGCGGGTAGGCTATGGCTACACCTTC; CDR3: CASSISTRVGYGYTF; size: NA; J: TRBJ1-2; V: TRBV19; D: NA
DNA: TGCGCCAGCAGCCAAGCCCGCGGGACAGGGAATGATTCACCCCTCCACTTT; CDR3: CASSQARGTGNDSPLHF; size: NA; J: TRBJ1-6; V: TRBV4-1; D: TRBD1
DNA: TGTGCCAGTAGTATCCCGGGACTAGCGGGAGGGAACAATGAGCAGTTCTTC; CDR3: CASSIPGLAGGNNEQFF; size: NA; J: TRBJ2-1; V: TRBV19; D: TRBD2
DNA: TGTGCCAGCAGCTCCCGGGACAGGGGACGGCACGAGCAGTACTTC; CDR3: CASSSRDRGRHEQYF; size: few; J: TRBJ2-7; V: TRBV11-2; D: TRBD1
DNA: TGTGCCAGCAGGACTAGCGGGGGGGGAAATGAGCAGTTCTTC; CDR3: CASRTSGGGNEQFF; size: NA; J: TRBJ2-1; V: TRBV6-5; D: TRBD2
DNA: TGTGCCAGTAAAAGGATTACGGAGGATAATTCACCCCTCCACTTT; CDR3: CASKRITEDNSPLHF; size: NA; J: TRBJ1-6; V: TRBV19; D: NA
DNA: TGTGCCAGCATCTTACGGGGGGCGAACGAGCAGTACTTC; CDR3: CASILRGANEQYF; size: few; J: TRBJ2-7; V: TRBV28; D: NA
DNA: TGCGCCAGCAGCTTGGTGACAGGGGTGTTAGGCTACGAGCAGTACTTC; CDR3: CASSLVTGVLGYEQYF; size: NA; J: TRBJ2-7; V: TRBV5-1; D: TRBD1
DNA: TGTGCCAGCAGCCACACGGGGGGAGATACGCAGTATTTT; CDR3: CASSHTGGDTQYF; size: NA; J: TRBJ2-3; V: TRBV7-2; D: TRBD2
DNA: TGTGCCAGCAGCTTAGCTAGGTTAGCGGGGGGGACAGATACGCAGTATTTT; CDR3: CASSLARLAGGTDTQYF; size: NA; J: TRBJ2-3; V: TRBV7-2; D: TRBD2
DNA: TGTGCCAGTAGTATACGACACCCCAGCGAGCAGTACTTC; CDR3: CASSIRHPSEQYF; size: NA; J: TRBJ2-7; V: TRBV19; D: NA
DNA: TGCGCCAGCAGCCCCTTCCCAAGTCTAGCGGGAGCGGCCACCGGGGAGCTGTTTTTT; CDR3: CASSPFPSLAGAATGELFF; size: NA; J: TRBJ2-2; V: TRBV4-1; D: TRBD2